Listed below are T cell receptor beta chains from one sample, sequenced in a study of cytomegalovirus exposure and HLA in healthy donors. Libraries were prepared by immunoSEQ multiplex PCR; TCRdb keeps only in-frame clonotypes and omits some of them. The sample records approximately 150,000 clones, about 85% being singletons. Sequencing was done on a sample of PBMCs. Receptor source: a human donor in good health. Both conserved end residues are part of each CDR3. The D gene is left open where the match is weak.

>TRBJ1-2|TRBV7-9|15|TRBD1
CASSTSQTGGYGYTF
>TRBJ1-2|TRBV27|14|NA
CASSQNTQPYGYTF
>TRBJ1-1|TRBV14|16|NA
CASSQDWGGYGTEAFF
>TRBJ2-7|TRBV7-9|14|NA
CASSLEAGNYEQYF
>TRBJ2-7|TRBV6-6|14|NA
CASSYSTLTYEQYF
>TRBJ2-4|TRBV6-1|14|TRBD1
CASSEGVPGQDQYF
>TRBJ2-7|TRBV6-6|14|NA
CASSYSGGENEQYF
>TRBJ2-7|TRBV12-5|16|NA
CASGSLDRTQSCEQYF
>TRBJ1-2|TRBV4-1|14|NA
CASSSDRINYGYTF
>TRBJ2-2|TRBV7-2|17|TRBD2
CASSKRPSGLNTGELFF
>TRBJ1-5|TRBV6-5|15|NA
CASSSAGAFNQPQHF
>TRBJ2-7|TRBV14|15|TRBD1
CASSFRTGADERQYF
>TRBJ2-1|TRBV10-2|14|TRBD2
CASSEVAGVFEQFF
>TRBJ2-7|TRBV2|12|NA
CASRVDTYEQYF
>TRBJ2-1|TRBV6-1|13|NA
CASRPTAGNEQFF
>TRBJ2-3|TRBV5-1|16|TRBD2
CASRPNIAGGTDTQYF
>TRBJ1-2|TRBV23-1|15|NA
CASSQWGGAEHGYTF
>TRBJ1-2|TRBV5-5|13|NA
CASTPNNDYGYTF
>TRBJ1-1|TRBV7-2|14|TRBD1
CATSPYRGNTEAFF
>TRBJ2-7|TRBV18|12|NA
CASSPRDNEQYF
>TRBJ2-3|TRBV6-1|15|TRBD2
CASSGKAGGVDTQYF
>TRBJ2-7|TRBV7-2|17|TRBD1
CASSLEAGGPHLWEQYF
>TRBJ2-1|TRBV4-2|14|TRBD2
CASSQKPLADEQFF
>TRBJ1-2|TRBV2|13|NA
CASKTETNYGYTF
>TRBJ2-1|TRBV11-3|14|TRBD2
CASSPTSGSNEQFF
>TRBJ1-6|TRBV6-5|14|NA
CASSYSTYDSPLHF
>TRBJ2-1|TRBV7-9|12|NA
CASSLIAHEQFF
>TRBJ2-1|TRBV5-5|16|TRBD1
CASSLYPGTGNNEQFF
>TRBJ2-7|TRBV5-5|15|NA
CASSPVGSENYEQYF
>TRBJ1-1|TRBV27|15|NA
CASSPQPVGYTEAFF
>TRBJ1-2|TRBV7-9|15|TRBD1
CASSSTGDLIYGYTF
>TRBJ1-6|TRBV6-6|13|NA
CASSLDSNSPLHF
>TRBJ1-2|TRBV5-4|15|TRBD1
CASSPGTGALYGYTF
>TRBJ1-4|TRBV6-5|14|NA
CASTPFGGNEKLFF
>TRBJ2-7|TRBV5-6|13|NA
CASSIQGNWEQYF
>TRBJ1-1|TRBV19|14|TRBD1
CATAPGTGVTEAFF
>TRBJ2-1|TRBV29-1|14|TRBD2
CSVFSGGVYNEQFF
>TRBJ1-1|TRBV5-4|13|NA
CASSIDRNTEAFF
>TRBJ2-7|TRBV10-3|14|TRBD1
CAITPGTGAMEQYF
>TRBJ1-2|TRBV4-1|18|TRBD1
CASSQPRDRADSDYGYTF
>TRBJ1-1|TRBV19|16|NA
CASSMGQGPRWGEAFF
>TRBJ2-7|TRBV5-1|14|NA
CASSPGDSAYEQYF
>TRBJ2-1|TRBV5-4|16|TRBD1
CASSLGDRGFDNEQFF
>TRBJ2-5|TRBV25-1|13|NA
CASSEDGEETQYF
>TRBJ2-7|TRBV7-9|12|NA
CSSSADSYEQYF
>TRBJ2-5|TRBV11-1|16|NA
CASSLGWRERGETQYF
>TRBJ2-7|TRBV13|14|TRBD2
CASWGTSEAYEQYF
>TRBJ2-5|TRBV28|13|TRBD1
CASRDRGKETQYF
>TRBJ1-1|TRBV29-1|13|TRBD1
CSARTGGNTEAFF
>TRBJ2-1|TRBV5-1|18|NA
CASSLTQRSMSSYNEQFF
>TRBJ1-5|TRBV7-9|14|NA
CASSLGQGAQPQHF
>TRBJ2-5|TRBV6-5|16|NA
CASSYGPGGGQETQYF
>TRBJ2-7|TRBV19|13|NA
CASSNGLITEQYF
>TRBJ2-5|TRBV5-1|18|TRBD2
CASSLGGRGLAAQETQYF
>TRBJ2-1|TRBV9|17|TRBD1
CASSRRPGQGIGNEQFF
>TRBJ1-1|TRBV5-4|17|NA
CASSLPLQELGNTEAFF
>TRBJ2-7|TRBV7-3|14|NA
CASSLNRATYEQYF
>TRBJ2-3|TRBV5-4|14|NA
CASSLSGGTDTQYF
>TRBJ1-5|TRBV6-5|14|NA
CASSLYFSNQPQHF